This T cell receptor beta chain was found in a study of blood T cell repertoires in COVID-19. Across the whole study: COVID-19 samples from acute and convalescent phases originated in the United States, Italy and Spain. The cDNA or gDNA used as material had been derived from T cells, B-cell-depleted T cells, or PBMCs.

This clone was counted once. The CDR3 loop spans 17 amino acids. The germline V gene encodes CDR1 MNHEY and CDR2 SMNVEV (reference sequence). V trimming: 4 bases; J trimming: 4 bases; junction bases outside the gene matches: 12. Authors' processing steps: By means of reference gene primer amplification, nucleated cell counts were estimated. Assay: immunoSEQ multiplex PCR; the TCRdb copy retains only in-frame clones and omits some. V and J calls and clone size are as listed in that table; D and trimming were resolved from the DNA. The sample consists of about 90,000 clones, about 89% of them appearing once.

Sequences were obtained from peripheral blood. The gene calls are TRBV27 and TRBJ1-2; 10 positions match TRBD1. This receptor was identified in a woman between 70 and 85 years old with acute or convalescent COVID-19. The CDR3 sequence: CASSYMTGGGLGYGYTF. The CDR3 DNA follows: TGTGCCAGCAGTTATATGACAGGGGGCGGTCTCGGCTATGGCTACACCTTC.